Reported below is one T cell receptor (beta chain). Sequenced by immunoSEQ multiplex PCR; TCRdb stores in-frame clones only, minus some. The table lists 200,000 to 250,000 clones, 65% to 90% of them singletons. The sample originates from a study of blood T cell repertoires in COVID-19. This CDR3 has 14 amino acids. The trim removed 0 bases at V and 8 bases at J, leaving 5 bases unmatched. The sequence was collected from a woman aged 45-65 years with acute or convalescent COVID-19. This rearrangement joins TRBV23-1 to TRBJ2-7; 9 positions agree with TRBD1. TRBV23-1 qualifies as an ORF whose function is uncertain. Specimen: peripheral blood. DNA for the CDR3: TGCGCCAGCAGTCAATCGTCGGGACAGGGCAAGCAGTACTTC. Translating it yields CASSQSSGQGKQYF.